A selection of T cell receptor beta chains follows, all from one sample in a study of cytomegalovirus exposure and HLA in healthy donors. Profiling relied on immunoSEQ multiplex PCR, and the TCRdb table lists in-frame clones only, not all of them. The table lists some 120,000 clones, around 84% of them singletons, with over 5% in the top ten. Source material: PBMCs. The receptor source for this set is a woman aged 40 to 49 in good health and CMV-seronegative. Each CDR3 is given with its conserved first and last residue. D genes are given only for firm matches. Only part of the rows carry a size: once, few, many, or a class if the clone is expanded.

abundance: .
v_gene: TRBV7-2
d_gene: .
j_gene: TRBJ2-1
len: 12
CDR3nt: TGTGCCAGCAGCTTAGGGGCAGGTGAGCAGTTCTTC
CDR3aa: CASSLGAGEQFF

abundance: .
v_gene: TRBV9
d_gene: .
j_gene: TRBJ2-1
len: 13
CDR3nt: TGTGCCAGCAGCGTGGGGGGGCGGGATGAGCAGTTCTTC
CDR3aa: CASSVGGRDEQFF

abundance: .
v_gene: TRBV4-1
d_gene: TRBD2
j_gene: TRBJ2-3
len: 13
CDR3nt: TGCGCCAGGATTAGCGGGATCACAGATACGCAGTATTTT
CDR3aa: CARISGITDTQYF

abundance: .
v_gene: TRBV5-1
d_gene: .
j_gene: TRBJ1-2
len: 13
CDR3nt: TGCGCCAGCAGCTTGGCCGGAGGGTATGGCTACACCTTC
CDR3aa: CASSLAGGYGYTF

abundance: .
v_gene: TRBV10-3
d_gene: TRBD1
j_gene: TRBJ2-7
len: 16
CDR3nt: TGTGCCATCAGTGAGTTTCACCGGGACAGTTCCTACGAGCAGTACTTC
CDR3aa: CAISEFHRDSSYEQYF

abundance: once
v_gene: TRBV7-9
d_gene: TRBD1
j_gene: TRBJ2-7
len: 16
CDR3nt: TGTGCCAGCAGCTTTGTCGTGGTGGGACAGGGATACGAGCAGTACTTC
CDR3aa: CASSFVVVGQGYEQYF

abundance: .
v_gene: TRBV2
d_gene: TRBD2
j_gene: TRBJ2-3
len: 14
CDR3nt: TGTGCCAGCGGTAGCGGGGGCTACACAGATACGCAGTATTTT
CDR3aa: CASGSGGYTDTQYF

abundance: .
v_gene: TRBV11-3
d_gene: .
j_gene: TRBJ2-1
len: 16
CDR3nt: TGTGCCAGCAGCTCTCGCACTAGCCCGGGTTACAATGAGCAGTTCTTC
CDR3aa: CASSSRTSPGYNEQFF

abundance: .
v_gene: TRBV7-9
d_gene: .
j_gene: TRBJ2-2
len: 15
CDR3nt: TGTGCCAGCAGCCCCAATCCCATCCCTATCGGGGAGCTGTTTTTT
CDR3aa: CASSPNPIPIGELFF

abundance: .
v_gene: TRBV10-3
d_gene: .
j_gene: TRBJ2-6
len: 14
CDR3nt: TGTGCCGCATCTCGAGGGTCTGGGGCCAACGTCCTGACTTTC
CDR3aa: CAASRGSGANVLTF

abundance: .
v_gene: TRBV5-1
d_gene: TRBD1
j_gene: TRBJ2-7
len: 16
CDR3nt: TGCGCCAGCAGCTCCTTAGGACAGGGGTCGGGGGACGAGCAGTACTTC
CDR3aa: CASSSLGQGSGDEQYF

abundance: .
v_gene: TRBV28
d_gene: .
j_gene: TRBJ1-4
len: 15
CDR3nt: TGTGCCAGCAGTTGGGGGGATCCAACTAATGAAAAACTGTTTTTT
CDR3aa: CASSWGDPTNEKLFF

abundance: few
v_gene: TRBV10-1
d_gene: TRBD2
j_gene: TRBJ2-1
len: 15
CDR3nt: TGCGCCTCATTCCCGGGACTAGCGAGCCACAATGAGCAGTTCTTC
CDR3aa: CASFPGLASHNEQFF

abundance: .
v_gene: TRBV7-2
d_gene: .
j_gene: TRBJ2-7
len: 14
CDR3nt: TGTGCCAGCAGCCTCGACAGATTCTCCTACGAGCAGTACTTC
CDR3aa: CASSLDRFSYEQYF

abundance: .
v_gene: TRBV4-3
d_gene: .
j_gene: TRBJ1-2
len: 15
CDR3nt: TGCGCCAGCAGCCAAGATCTGGCAGGGTTAGGAGGCTACACCTTC
CDR3aa: CASSQDLAGLGGYTF

abundance: .
v_gene: TRBV11-1
d_gene: TRBD2
j_gene: TRBJ2-4
len: 16
CDR3nt: TGTGCCAGCAGCTTACACGGGAGGGGCGCAGGAAACAGTCAGTACTTC
CDR3aa: CASSLHGRGAGNSQYF

abundance: .
v_gene: TRBV6-1
d_gene: TRBD2
j_gene: TRBJ2-7
len: 15
CDR3nt: TGTGCCAGCAGTGAAGCCCCAGGGAGGGCCTACGAGCAGTACTTC
CDR3aa: CASSEAPGRAYEQYF

abundance: .
v_gene: TRBV27
d_gene: .
j_gene: TRBJ2-6
len: 13
CDR3nt: TGTGCCAGCAGTTTCTCCGGGGCCAACGTCCTGACTTTC
CDR3aa: CASSFSGANVLTF

abundance: .
v_gene: TRBV6-6
d_gene: .
j_gene: TRBJ1-1
len: 13
CDR3nt: TGTGCCAGCAGTTATGGAGGGTCCACTGAAGCTTTCTTT
CDR3aa: CASSYGGSTEAFF

abundance: .
v_gene: TRBV28
d_gene: .
j_gene: TRBJ1-2
len: 17
CDR3nt: TGTGCCAGCAGTTTCTCGTTGGAACAGGGAAGCGTCTATGGCTACACCTTC
CDR3aa: CASSFSLEQGSVYGYTF

abundance: .
v_gene: TRBV2
d_gene: .
j_gene: TRBJ1-1
len: 15
CDR3nt: TGTGCCAGCAGTGGGTTTAAGCTCGGGAACACTGAAGCTTTCTTT
CDR3aa: CASSGFKLGNTEAFF

abundance: once
v_gene: TRBV7-6
d_gene: TRBD1
j_gene: TRBJ1-1
len: 13
CDR3nt: TGTGCCAGCAGCCGGACAGGGGGCACTGAAGCTTTCTTT
CDR3aa: CASSRTGGTEAFF

abundance: .
v_gene: TRBV9
d_gene: .
j_gene: TRBJ2-3
len: 17
CDR3nt: TGTGCCAGCAGCGTACCGGGGGCCGGGGGGCGCACAGACACGCAGTATTTT
CDR3aa: CASSVPGAGGRTDTQYF

abundance: .
v_gene: TRBV2
d_gene: TRBD2
j_gene: TRBJ2-7
len: 15
CDR3nt: TGTGCCAGCAGTGGATATAGCGGGGGACTCTACGAGCAGTACTTC
CDR3aa: CASSGYSGGLYEQYF

abundance: .
v_gene: TRBV29-1
d_gene: TRBD1
j_gene: TRBJ1-6
len: 13
CDR3nt: TGCAGCGTGGGGACAGGGGCTAATTCACCCCTCCACTTT
CDR3aa: CSVGTGANSPLHF

abundance: .
v_gene: TRBV9
d_gene: TRBD2
j_gene: TRBJ2-1
len: 15
CDR3nt: TGTGCCAGCAGCACCTCTAGCGGGAGGTACAATGAGCAGTTCTTC
CDR3aa: CASSTSSGRYNEQFF

abundance: .
v_gene: TRBV10-2
d_gene: .
j_gene: TRBJ1-5
len: 18
CDR3nt: TGCGCCAGCAGCCACGGCCCAGGGGCGTCCTATAGCAATCAGCCCCAGCATTTT
CDR3aa: CASSHGPGASYSNQPQHF

abundance: .
v_gene: TRBV28
d_gene: .
j_gene: TRBJ1-2
len: 21
CDR3nt: TGTGCCAGCAGTTTATGGTCCCCCTTTCCTAAGGGGACACCGTCTAACTATGGCTACACCTTC
CDR3aa: CASSLWSPFPKGTPSNYGYTF

abundance: .
v_gene: TRBV27
d_gene: .
j_gene: TRBJ1-1
len: 16
CDR3nt: TGTGCCAGCAGCCCCAGTTGGACCATACAGGGCACTGAAGCTTTCTTT
CDR3aa: CASSPSWTIQGTEAFF

abundance: .
v_gene: TRBV6-1
d_gene: TRBD1
j_gene: TRBJ1-1
len: 10
CDR3nt: TGTGCCAGCATCAGGGGGCAAGCTTTCTTT
CDR3aa: CASIRGQAFF

abundance: .
v_gene: TRBV10-3
d_gene: .
j_gene: TRBJ2-3
len: 17
CDR3nt: TGTGCCATCAGCACCTCCCTGGGGAAGCGGAGCACAGATACGCAGTATTTT
CDR3aa: CAISTSLGKRSTDTQYF

abundance: .
v_gene: TRBV11-3
d_gene: TRBD1
j_gene: TRBJ1-5
len: 15
CDR3nt: TGTGCCAGCAGCCCCGGACAGGGTCGCAATCAGCCCCAGCATTTT
CDR3aa: CASSPGQGRNQPQHF

abundance: .
v_gene: TRBV28
d_gene: .
j_gene: TRBJ2-7
len: 11
CDR3nt: TGTGCCAGCAGTGAGTCCTACGAGCAGTACTTC
CDR3aa: CASSESYEQYF

abundance: .
v_gene: TRBV21-1
d_gene: .
j_gene: TRBJ2-5
len: 17
CDR3nt: TGTGCCAGCAGCAAAGCCCAAGAGGACATCTTAAGGGAGACCCAGTACTTC
CDR3aa: CASSKAQEDILRETQYF

abundance: .
v_gene: TRBV13
d_gene: .
j_gene: TRBJ2-6
len: 17
CDR3nt: TGTGCCAGCAGTTTAAGGGGGGAGGGCTCTGGGGCCAACGTCCTGACTTTC
CDR3aa: CASSLRGEGSGANVLTF

abundance: .
v_gene: TRBV28
d_gene: .
j_gene: TRBJ1-5
len: 14
CDR3nt: TGTGCCAGCAGTTTAGTGCGGGAAGATCAGCCCCAGCATTTT
CDR3aa: CASSLVREDQPQHF

abundance: .
v_gene: TRBV18
d_gene: .
j_gene: TRBJ2-1
len: 15
CDR3nt: TGTGCCAGCTCACCTAACAGTGTTGCCTACAATGAGCAGTTCTTC
CDR3aa: CASSPNSVAYNEQFF

abundance: once
v_gene: TRBV19
d_gene: .
j_gene: TRBJ2-7
len: 14
CDR3nt: TGTGCCAGTAGTATCTGGCAGGGAGGCTACGAGCAGTACTTC
CDR3aa: CASSIWQGGYEQYF

abundance: .
v_gene: TRBV9
d_gene: TRBD1
j_gene: TRBJ2-7
len: 16
CDR3nt: TGTGCCAGCAGCGTAGGCCCCGGGACAGGGGCCTACGAGCAGTACTTC
CDR3aa: CASSVGPGTGAYEQYF

abundance: .
v_gene: TRBV7-9
d_gene: .
j_gene: TRBJ2-7
len: 15
CDR3nt: TGTGCCAGCAGCCGCAGTCCGGGAGTCCCCTACGAGCAGTACTTC
CDR3aa: CASSRSPGVPYEQYF

abundance: .
v_gene: TRBV7-6
d_gene: TRBD1
j_gene: TRBJ1-1
len: 16
CDR3nt: TGTGCCAGCAGCTACAGACAGGGGGCTGAGAACACTGAAGCTTTCTTT
CDR3aa: CASSYRQGAENTEAFF

abundance: .
v_gene: TRBV7-9
d_gene: .
j_gene: TRBJ2-7
len: 15
CDR3nt: TGTGCCAGCAGCTCACGCTCGACAGATCCCTACGAGCAGTACTTC
CDR3aa: CASSSRSTDPYEQYF

abundance: .
v_gene: TRBV7-6
d_gene: .
j_gene: TRBJ2-1
len: 15
CDR3nt: TGTGCCAGCAATAGGGGTTTAGGAAAGTACAATGAGCAGTTCTTC
CDR3aa: CASNRGLGKYNEQFF

abundance: .
v_gene: TRBV9
d_gene: TRBD1
j_gene: TRBJ2-7
len: 12
CDR3nt: TGTGCCAGCGGACAGGGTACCTACGAGCAGTACTTC
CDR3aa: CASGQGTYEQYF

abundance: .
v_gene: TRBV5-6
d_gene: TRBD1
j_gene: TRBJ1-2
len: 14
CDR3nt: TGTGCCAGCAGACTAGGGACAGCCCCAAAGGGCTACACCTTC
CDR3aa: CASRLGTAPKGYTF

abundance: .
v_gene: TRBV6-5
d_gene: .
j_gene: TRBJ2-4
len: 14
CDR3nt: TGTGCCAGCAGATACAGTAAGGCCAAAAACAGTCAGTACTTC
CDR3aa: CASRYSKAKNSQYF

abundance: .
v_gene: TRBV27
d_gene: .
j_gene: TRBJ2-1
len: 16
CDR3nt: TGTGCCAGCAGTTATTCGGGACTCTCTTCCTACAATGAGCAGTTCTTC
CDR3aa: CASSYSGLSSYNEQFF